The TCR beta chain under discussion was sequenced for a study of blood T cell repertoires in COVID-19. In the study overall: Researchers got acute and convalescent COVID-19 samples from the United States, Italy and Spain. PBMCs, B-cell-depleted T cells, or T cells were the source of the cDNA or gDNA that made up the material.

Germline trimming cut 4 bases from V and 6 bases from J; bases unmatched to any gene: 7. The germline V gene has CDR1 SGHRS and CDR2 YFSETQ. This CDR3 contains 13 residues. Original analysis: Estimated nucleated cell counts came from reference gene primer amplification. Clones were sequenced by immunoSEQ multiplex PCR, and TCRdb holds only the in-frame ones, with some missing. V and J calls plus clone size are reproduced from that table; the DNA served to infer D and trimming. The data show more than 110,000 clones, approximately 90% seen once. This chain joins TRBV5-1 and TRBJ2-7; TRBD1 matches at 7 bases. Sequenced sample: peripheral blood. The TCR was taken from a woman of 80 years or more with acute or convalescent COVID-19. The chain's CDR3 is CASSGGQAGEQYF. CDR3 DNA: TGCGCCAGCAGCGGAGGACAGGCGGGCGAGCAGTACTTC.